These 30 T cell receptor beta chains share one sample of origin, sequenced in a study of PD-1 blockade in classical Hodgkin lymphoma. Libraries were prepared by immunoSEQ multiplex PCR; TCRdb keeps only in-frame clonotypes and omits some of them. The table shows approximately 25,000 clones, with around 90% occurring only once. Indicated time point: newly diagnosed, previously untreated cHL patient sample. Negative selection with magnetic separation was used to purify CD4+ T cells from thawed PBMCs. Sequenced: CD4+ T cells from blood. These receptors came from a human donor with classical Hodgkin lymphoma.

This rearrangement joins TRBV6-4 to TRBJ2-2; D not certain. V lost 3 bases and J lost 4, with 6 bases in between. The CDR3 loop spans 13 amino acids. Germline values: CDR1 MRHNA, CDR2 SNTAGT. The CDR3 DNA reads as TGTGCCAGCAGTGAAAAGGGCACCGGGGAGCTGTTTTTT. Protein: CASSEKGTGELFF.

The genes are TRBV6-1 and TRBJ2-3; 16 bases match TRBD2. V was clipped by 4 bases and J by 4 bases; unmatched bases: 5. This CDR3 is 17 amino acids long. Per the germline V gene, CDR1 is MNHNS and CDR2 is SASEGT. CDR3: CASSAGTSGGAADTQYF. The CDR3 region has the DNA TGTGCCAGCAGTGCTGGGACTAGCGGGGGGGCAGCAGATACGCAGTATTTT.

In nucleotides, the CDR3 is TGTGCCAGCAGCGTGGGACACATGAACTTCCACGAGCAGTACTTC. Its protein is CASSVGHMNFHEQYF. This chain uses TRBV13 with TRBJ2-7; a possible D gene is TRBD1 (6 bases). The CDR3 length is 15 residues. Germline CDR1 reads PRHDT; CDR2 reads FYEKMQ (reference sequence). The V gene lost 5 bases and the J gene lost 5 bases, with 19 bases spanning the gap.

V usage is TRBV20-1 and J usage is TRBJ1-2; a possible D gene is TRBD1 (5 bases). Between the trimmed V and J ends, which lost 2 bases and 8 bases, there was a span of 9 bases. Germline CDR1 is DFQATT and CDR2 is SNEGSKA (reference sequence). The length of the CDR3 is 11 residues. The CDR3: CSARPKGGYTF. In DNA form, the CDR3 reads TGCAGTGCTAGACCCAAGGGGGGCTACACCTTC.

This clone was found a few times. The chain uses TRBV7-9 and TRBJ1-6, with D maybe TRBD1 (5 bases). V lost 5 bases to trimming and J lost 7 bases, with 18 bases between them. CDR1 is SEHNR and CDR2 is FQNEAQ in the germline V gene (reference sequence). This CDR3 is 16 amino acids long. The CDR3 region has the DNA TGTGCCAGCAGCCCGCAGGGCGACACAAGGAATTCACCCCTCCACTTT. This encodes CASSPQGDTRNSPLHF.

This sequence joins TRBV7-6 and TRBJ1-5; D remains ambiguous. The germline CDR1 and CDR2 sequences are SGHVS and FNYEAQ. V lost 5 bases and J lost 2, with 10 bases in between. This CDR3 is 14 amino acids long. CDR3 nucleotide sequence: TGTGCCAGCAGCCCTCTCAGCGGCAATCAGCCCCAGCATTTT. This sequence encodes CASSPLSGNQPQHF.

This sequence joins TRBV7-9 and TRBJ2-5, with 14 bases aligning to TRBD2. This CDR3 contains 18 residues. CDR1 is SEHNR, CDR2 FQNEAQ, per germline (reference sequence). V trimming: 4 bases; J trimming: 4 bases; junction bases outside the gene matches: 11. This CDR3 reads CASSSRIRGLAGGETQYF. CDR3 nucleotide sequence: TGTGCCAGCAGCTCGCGAATCCGAGGACTAGCGGGGGGAGAGACCCAGTACTTC.

V gene TRBV15 combines with J gene TRBJ1-5; a possible D gene is TRBD1 (5 bases). V was trimmed by 0 bases and J by 1 base, leaving 13 bases between them. The germline CDR1 and CDR2 sequences are LNHNV and YYDKDF (reference sequence). The CDR3 is 17 amino acids. The CDR3 reads CATSRDRGYQSNQPQHF. Here the CDR3 DNA reads TGTGCCACCAGCAGAGATCGGGGGTACCAGAGCAATCAGCCCCAGCATTTT. The variable domain in full, with the rest retrieved from reference TRBV15 and TRBJ1-5, is DAMVIQNPRYQVTQFGKPVTLSCSQTLNHNVMYWYQQKSSQAPKLLFHYYDKDFNNEADTPDNFQSRRPNTSFCFLDIRSPGLGDTAMYLCATSRDRGYQSNQPQHFGDGTRLSIL.

The rearrangement uses TRBV5-1 and TRBJ2-5; D remains ambiguous. Germline V gene sequence: CDR1 SGHRS, CDR2 YFSETQ. This CDR3 contains 15 residues. The ends were cut back, 1 base at V and 0 bases at J, with 10 bases in the middle. DNA for the CDR3: TGCGCCAGCAGCTTGCCCAGTGTGTACCAAGAGACCCAGTACTTC. Translated: CASSLPSVYQETQYF. Full variable domain (outside the CDR3, taken from reference TRBV5-1 and TRBJ2-5): KAGVTQTPRYLIKTRGQQVTLSCSPISGHRSVSWYQQTPGQGLQFLFEYFSETQRNKGNFPGRFSGRQFSNSRSEMNVSTLELGDSALYLCASSLPSVYQETQYFGPGTRLLVL.

CDR3 residues: CASSESETEPHLLRGQYF. DNA for the CDR3: TGCGCCAGCAGTGAGTCGGAGACAGAACCCCACCTACTACGAGGGCAGTACTTC. This sequence joins TRBV10-1 and TRBJ2-7, with a possible D match to TRBD1 (5 bases). V lost 0 bases to trimming and J lost 9 bases, with 27 bases between them. The germline CDR1 and CDR2 sequences are WNHNN and SYGVQD (reference sequence). The CDR3 has 18 amino acids.

The genes are TRBV29-1 and TRBJ2-1; no firm D call. The V gene lost 3 bases and the J gene lost 2 bases, with 11 bases spanning the gap. The CDR3 has 14 amino acids. Germline CDR1 reads SQVTM; CDR2 reads ANQGSEA. The CDR3 DNA is TGCAGCGTTGATGCGGATAGTACCTACAATGAGCAGTTCTTC. Translating gives CSVDADSTYNEQFF.

The chain combines TRBV9 with TRBJ2-7; 14 bases are shared with TRBD2. With 2 bases clipped from V and 6 bases from J, the junction kept 13 bases outside the gene matches. Germline V gene sequence: CDR1 SGDLS, CDR2 YYNGEE. The CDR3 extends over 18 amino acids. The CDR3 here is CASSVGGTSGGSSAEQYF. The CDR3 bases are TGTGCCAGCAGCGTGGGAGGGACTAGCGGGGGATCCTCCGCCGAGCAGTACTTC.

V and J are TRBV27 and TRBJ1-1; 8 bases are a match to TRBD1. Germline CDR1 MNHEY, CDR2 SMNVEV (reference sequence). V trimming: 4 bases; J trimming: 5 bases; junction bases outside the gene matches: 12. The CDR3 totals 16 residues. The CDR3 spells CASSYYKTGGMTEAFF. CDR3 nucleotides: TGTGCCAGCAGTTATTATAAAACAGGGGGTATGACTGAAGCTTTCTTT.

A note on this clone: Other DNA sequences in the sample encode the same CDR3. This chain connects TRBV5-1 to TRBJ2-3; D is uncertain. The germline V gene encodes CDR1 SGHRS and CDR2 YFSETQ. Trimming took off 1 base at V and 3 bases at J, with 6 bases between the two ends. The CDR3 is made up of 13 amino acids. The CDR3: CASSLSGTDTQYF. As DNA, the CDR3 is TGCGCCAGCAGCTTGTCAGGAACAGATACGCAGTATTTT.

V is TRBV7-2 and J is TRBJ2-7; D not resolved. V was clipped by 5 bases and J by 6 bases, with 11 bases between them. Germline lookup yields CDR1 SGHTA and CDR2 FQGNSA. The CDR3 extends over 12 amino acids. The CDR3 coding sequence is TGTGCCAGCAGCCTTCTTTCCGGCGAGCAGTACTTC. Encoded protein: CASSLLSGEQYF.

V is TRBV10-3 and J is TRBJ2-7, with D maybe TRBD1 (5 bases). V lost 3 bases and J 5 bases, leaving 14 bases between the germline ends. The germline gives CDR1 ENHRY, CDR2 SYGVKD. This CDR3 region has 14 residues. The CDR3 DNA reads as TGTGCCATCAGTGACTACAATGTCAGGGACGAGCAGTACTTC. Its protein product is CAISDYNVRDEQYF.

The chain is built from TRBV2 and TRBJ2-7, with D perhaps matching TRBD2 (6 bases). CDR1 and CDR2 (germline): SNHLY, FYNNEI. This CDR3 is 13 amino acids long. V was clipped by 4 bases and J by 6 bases, with 13 bases between them. CDR3 nucleotides: TGTGCCAGCAGTGTTGGCCTAGCGACCGAGCAGTACTTC. Its protein product is CASSVGLATEQYF.

The chain employs TRBV7-9 and TRBJ2-1, with a possible D match to TRBD2 (5 bases). The V gene lost 6 bases and the J gene lost 6 bases, with 9 bases spanning the gap. This CDR3 spans 12 amino acids. From germline, CDR1 is SEHNR and CDR2 FQNEAQ (reference sequence). The CDR3 bases are TGTGCCAGCAGGCTGCTAGCCAATGAGCAGTTCTTC. Translation: CASRLLANEQFF.

This clone was seen once. V usage is TRBV7-3 and J usage is TRBJ2-2, with TRBD1 matching over 9 bases. J gave up 3 bases and V 5 bases, and 10 bases lay outside the gene matches. This CDR3 has 17 residues. Germline V gene data show CDR1 as SGHTA and CDR2 as FQGTGA. The CDR3, as DNA: TGTGCCAGCAGCCCCTGGGTGGGACAGGGATACACCGGGGAGCTGTTTTTT. Translation gives CASSPWVGQGYTGELFF. The full variable domain, its missing parts supplied by reference TRBV7-3 and TRBJ2-2, is GAGVSQTPSNKVTEKGKYVELRCDPISGHTALYWYRQSLGQGPEFLIYFQGTGAADDSGLPNDRFFAVRPEGSVSTLKIQRTERGDSAVYLCASSPWVGQGYTGELFFGEGSRLTVL.

This clone appeared a single time. The V call is TRBV11-2, the J call TRBJ2-5; 9 bases fit TRBD2. CDR1 and CDR2 (germline): SGHAT, FQNNGV. V trimming: 3 bases; J trimming: 2 bases; junction bases outside the gene matches: 1. There are 14 residues in the CDR3. DNA for the CDR3: TGTGCCAGCAGCTTGACTAGCGGACAAGAGACCCAGTACTTC. Protein sequence: CASSLTSGQETQYF.

The chain is built from TRBV4-3 and TRBJ2-1, with D maybe TRBD2 (6 bases). V lost 5 bases and J lost 10, with 15 bases in between. Per the germline V gene, CDR1 is LGHNA and CDR2 is YSLEER. CDR3 size: 13 residues. The CDR3 DNA sequence: TGCGCCAGCAGCTGGGGGATCCGGGGGGAGCAGTTCTTC. Protein product: CASSWGIRGEQFF.

This sequence joins TRBV19 and TRBJ1-2; the match to TRBD1 covers 7 bases. This CDR3 is 13 amino acids long. The junction had 6 bases not matched to a gene; V was cut back by 3 bases and J by 8 bases. The germline CDR1 and CDR2 sequences are LNHDA and SQIVND (reference sequence). The CDR3 sequence is CASSIRQGSGYTF. DNA of the CDR3: TGTGCCAGTAGTATCCGACAGGGTTCGGGCTACACCTTC.

The CDR3 sequence is CASSSIRDRATYEQYF. CDR3 nucleotide sequence: TGTGCCAGCAGCTCAATCCGGGACAGGGCAACCTACGAGCAGTACTTC. The V call is TRBV5-6, the J call TRBJ2-7; 9 nucleotides align to TRBD1. V shed 3 bases and J 2 bases; nucleotides not matched to a gene: 9. The germline V gene encodes CDR1 SGHDT and CDR2 YYEEEE. The CDR3 consists of 16 residues. Based on the CDR3 plus reference TRBV5-6 and TRBJ2-7, the full variable domain is DAGVTQSPTHLIKTRGQQVTLRCSPKSGHDTVSWYQQALGQGPQFIFQYYEEEERQRGNFPDRFSGHQFPNYSSELNVNALLLGDSALYLCASSSIRDRATYEQYFGPGTRLTVT.

This rearrangement joins TRBV10-3 to TRBJ2-3, with D possibly being TRBD1 or TRBD2 (5 bases each). Germline CDR1 is ENHRY and CDR2 is SYGVKD. The CDR3 spans 15 residues. Trimming took 9 bases from V and 0 from J, leaving 16 bases between them. The DNA of the CDR3 is TGTGCCATAAGAAGGGGAGTCGCTAGCACAGATACGCAGTATTTT. The encoded protein is CAIRRGVASTDTQYF.

The rearrangement uses TRBV18 and TRBJ2-6; TRBD2 matches at 9 bases. The V gene's germline CDR1 is KGHSH and CDR2 LQKENI. The CDR3 sequence is 17 residues long. J was trimmed by 2 bases and V by 1 base; bases with no gene match: 3. The CDR3 DNA reads as TGTGCCAGCTCACCACGGCGGGGGGGAGCTGGGGCCAACGTCCTGACTTTC. This translates into CASSPRRGGAGANVLTF.

The chain has TRBV15 and TRBJ1-6; D possibly corresponds to TRBD1 (5 bases). CDR1 is LNHNV and CDR2 is YYDKDF in the germline V gene (reference sequence). V lost 5 bases to trimming and J lost 3 bases, with 14 bases between them. The CDR3 contains 16 residues. CDR3 bases: TGTGCCACCAGCGGCAGGGTATTCGGCTATAATTCACCCCTCCACTTT. Translation: CATSGRVFGYNSPLHF.

V and J are TRBV18 and TRBJ1-1; D gene ambiguous. In germline, CDR1 is KGHSH, CDR2 LQKENI. The CDR3 totals 12 residues. V was shortened by 9 bases and J by 1 base, with 9 bases between the two germline ends. The CDR3 DNA reads TGTGCCAGTTCGGAGACGAACACTGAAGCTTTCTTT. Amino acid sequence: CASSETNTEAFF.

The chain joins TRBV7-9 to TRBJ1-1, with 10 bases lining up with TRBD1. V was pared by 0 bases and J by 0 bases, with 1 base of the junction left unmatched. Germline CDR1 reads SEHNR; CDR2 reads FQNEAQ (reference sequence). CDR3 length equals 16 residues. The CDR3 bases are TGTGCCAGCAGCTTAGCCGGGACAGGGGTGAACACTGAAGCTTTCTTT. Translation gives CASSLAGTGVNTEAFF.

The chain employs TRBV18 and TRBJ1-1, with TRBD1 matching over 7 bases. The CDR3 runs 15 residues. Germline-derived CDR1 and CDR2 are KGHSH and LQKENI. Trimming took 5 bases from V and 7 from J; bases not matched to a gene: 13. CDR3 protein: CASSGPQGLLGEAFF. The CDR3 DNA is TGTGCCAGCTCAGGGCCACAGGGGCTGCTAGGTGAAGCTTTCTTT.

Only a few counts were recorded for this clone. V gene TRBV29-1 combines with J gene TRBJ1-5; D may be TRBD1 (5 bases). Germline V gene data show CDR1 as SQVTM and CDR2 as ANQGSEA. The ends were cut back, 5 bases at V and 1 base at J, with 9 bases in the middle. The CDR3 length is 13 residues. CDR3 in DNA: TGCAGCGTTTCGCAGGGAAGCAATCAGCCCCAGCATTTT. Its translation: CSVSQGSNQPQHF.